These 32 T cell receptor beta chains were sequenced from one sample in a study of T cell changes during pregnancy in multiple sclerosis. TCRdb's table, derived via immunoSEQ multiplex PCR, lists solely in-frame clones and lacks some. The sample lists about 57,000 clones, just over 90% occurring once. This specimen was CD4+ T cells from peripheral blood mononuclear cells, taken in the second trimester of pregnancy. The receptor set was obtained from a female donor with multiple sclerosis, enrolled in a pregnancy study.

The chain uses TRBV10-3 and TRBJ2-7; 10 bases agree with TRBD1. The CDR3 loop spans 16 amino acids. The ends lost 6 bases at V and 2 bases at J; junction bases unmatched: 10. Germline CDR1 and CDR2: ENHRY and SYGVKD. CDR3 DNA sequence: TGTGCCATCAGCGGCCCCCGGGACAGGGGCCCCTACGAGCAGTACTTC. The encoded protein is CAISGPRDRGPYEQYF.

This chain joins TRBV6-5 and TRBJ1-3; 7 bases fit TRBD1. Trimming removed 6 bases from V and 0 bases from J; junction bases left unmatched: 5. Germline lookup yields CDR1 MNHEY and CDR2 SVGAGI. The CDR3 extends over 15 amino acids. The CDR3 bases are TGTGCCAGCAGCCGCAGGGGGTCCTCTGGAAACACCATATATTTT. Translated: CASSRRGSSGNTIYF.

The gene calls are TRBV7-3 and TRBJ1-6; TRBD1 matches 10 bases. The junction had 3 bases not matched to a gene; V was cut back by 5 bases and J by 5 bases. The CDR3 consists of 15 residues. The germline V gene has CDR1 SGHTA and CDR2 FQGTGA. The CDR3 sequence: CASSLTGGNNSPLHF. CDR3 DNA: TGTGCCAGCAGCCTGACAGGGGGCAATAATTCACCCCTCCACTTT.

V is TRBV5-1 and J is TRBJ1-2, with 12 bases aligning to TRBD1. The CDR3 has 14 amino acids. J gave up 8 bases and V 4 bases, and 6 bases lay outside the gene matches. Germline loops: CDR1 SGHRS, CDR2 YFSETQ. CDR3 nucleotides: TGCGCCAGCAGCCAGGGACAGGGGGCAGGAGGCTACACCTTC. Protein sequence: CASSQGQGAGGYTF.

The V call is TRBV5-4, the J call TRBJ1-3; D is unclear. Germline V gene lookup returns CDR1 SGHNT and CDR2 YYREEE (reference sequence). The CDR3 has 16 amino acids. The V gene lost 0 bases and the J gene lost 0 bases, with 10 bases spanning the gap. The CDR3 protein is CASSLDRGYSGNTIYF. CDR3 nucleotides: TGTGCCAGCAGCTTGGATCGGGGTTACTCTGGAAACACCATATATTTT.

This clone showed up just once. The junction departs from the called germline gene at one end, perhaps through a read error. This chain connects TRBV9 to TRBJ2-2; 8 nucleotides match TRBD2. The V gene's germline CDR1 is SGDLS and CDR2 YYNGEE. The CDR3 is made up of 13 amino acids. CDR3 in DNA: TGTGCCAGCAGCGTAGAAGGGGCGGGGGGGCTGTTTTTT. Amino acid sequence: CASSVEGAGGLFF.

J is TRBJ2-1 and V is TRBV10-3; 12 positions agree with TRBD2. Trimming cost V 2 bases and J 2 bases; bases outside gene matches: 10. The CDR3 loop spans 19 amino acids. From germline, CDR1 is ENHRY and CDR2 SYGVKD. For the CDR3, the DNA is TGTGCCATCAGTGAGGGGGCTAGCGGGAGGGCCAAGCCCTACAATGAGCAGTTCTTC. It specifies CAISEGASGRAKPYNEQFF.

The rearrangement links TRBV2 to TRBJ2-7, with TRBD2 matching over 8 bases. Germline trimming cut 8 bases from V and 2 bases from J; bases unmatched to any gene: 5. Germline V lookup: CDR1 SNHLY, CDR2 FYNNEI. The CDR3 is 13 amino acids. The CDR3 nucleotides read TGTGCCAGCCTACTAGCGGATACCTACGAGCAGTACTTC. Its protein is CASLLADTYEQYF.

The chain has TRBV28 and TRBJ2-5, with 9 bases that match TRBD2. This CDR3 spans 17 amino acids. Trimming removed 4 bases from V and 5 bases from J; junction bases left unmatched: 14. Germline V gives CDR1 MDHEN, CDR2 SYDVKM. CDR3 sequence (DNA): TGTGCCAGCAGTTCGATGGGACTAGCAGACCCTATGGAGACCCAGTACTTC. Its protein is CASSSMGLADPMETQYF.

V usage is TRBV5-4 and J usage is TRBJ2-3; TRBD1 agrees at 8 bases. This CDR3 region has 17 residues. Germline CDR1 and CDR2: SGHNT and YYREEE (reference sequence). V lost 4 bases to trimming and J lost 6 bases; unmatched junction nucleotides: 16. The CDR3 is CASSAVPGQDLRDTQYF. CDR3 in DNA: TGTGCCAGCAGCGCGGTACCGGGACAGGACCTTAGGGATACGCAGTATTTT.

The chain carries TRBV4-2 and TRBJ1-1; possible D gene TRBD1, 6 bases. Germline loops: CDR1 LGHNA, CDR2 YNFKEQ. This CDR3 spans 17 amino acids. V gave up 3 bases and J gave up 4 bases, with 21 bases separating them. The CDR3 DNA reads as TGTGCCAGCAGCCAGCGCGTACGGACAGAGGTCTCCACTGAAGCTTTCTTT. Amino acid sequence: CASSQRVRTEVSTEAFF.

V gene TRBV9 combines with J gene TRBJ2-7; D is unresolved. There are 14 residues in the CDR3. The ends were cut back, 8 bases at V and 0 bases at J, with 15 bases in the middle. CDR1 and CDR2 (germline): SGDLS, YYNGEE. In nucleotides, the CDR3 is TGTGCCAGATGCCCCGGTTGGAGCTCCTACGAGCAGTACTTC. Amino acids: CARCPGWSSYEQYF.

This chain joins TRBV5-6 and TRBJ2-3; TRBD2 matches 10 bases. Germline V gene data show CDR1 as SGHDT and CDR2 as YYEEEE. The trim removed 3 bases at V and 2 bases at J, leaving 12 bases unmatched. The length of the CDR3 is 18 residues. The CDR3 DNA reads TGTGCCAGCAGCTCCTCGTCGGCTAGCGGGAGAATCACAGATACGCAGTATTTT. It translates to CASSSSSASGRITDTQYF.

A single count supports this clone. V gene TRBV10-3 combines with J gene TRBJ2-1, with D tentatively TRBD2 (5 bases). V lost 4 bases to trimming and J lost 6 bases, with 19 bases between them. Germline V gene data show CDR1 as ENHRY and CDR2 as SYGVKD. This CDR3 comprises 16 residues. The CDR3, as DNA: TGTGCCATCAGTGCTTTCTCCGGGATGACACCCAATGAGCAGTTCTTC. Its translation: CAISAFSGMTPNEQFF.

The chain joins TRBV7-9 to TRBJ2-1; 15 nucleotides align to TRBD2. The CDR3 consists of 18 residues. Trimming removed 5 bases from V and 0 bases from J; junction bases left unmatched: 5. The germline gives CDR1 SEHNR, CDR2 FQNEAQ (reference sequence). CDR3 nucleotide sequence: TGTGCCAGCAGCCCTGGGACTAGCGGGAGGAGCTCCTACAATGAGCAGTTCTTC. Residues: CASSPGTSGRSSYNEQFF.

The rearrangement uses TRBV6-5 and TRBJ2-7; TRBD1 aligns across 8 bases. V lost 8 bases to trimming and J lost 6 bases; unmatched junction nucleotides: 9. The length of the CDR3 is 13 residues. Germline V gene lookup returns CDR1 MNHEY and CDR2 SVGAGI. The CDR3 DNA follows: TGTGCCAGCGGAACAGGGGGAAAGGGCGAGCAGTACTTC. Translation: CASGTGGKGEQYF.

The chain employs TRBV6-1 and TRBJ1-3, with D uncertain. Germline V gene lookup returns CDR1 MNHNS and CDR2 SASEGT. V was shortened by 4 bases and J by 0 bases, with 4 bases between the two germline ends. The CDR3 has 13 residues. In DNA, the CDR3 is TGTGCCAGCAGTGTCCTCTCTGGAAACACCATATATTTT. As protein: CASSVLSGNTIYF.

This clone is a singleton in its sample. The V call is TRBV28, the J call TRBJ2-7, with a tentative D call TRBD1 (6 bases). The CDR3 totals 16 residues. Germline loops: CDR1 MDHEN, CDR2 SYDVKM. V gave up 2 bases and J gave up 0 bases, with 14 bases separating them. The CDR3 is CASSLPRGKNSYEQYF. The CDR3 DNA reads as TGTGCCAGCAGTTTACCTAGGGGGAAAAACTCCTACGAGCAGTACTTC.

This rearrangement joins TRBV6-6 to TRBJ2-3; the match to TRBD2 covers 7 bases. The germline V gene has CDR1 MNHNY and CDR2 SVGAGI (reference sequence). The CDR3 totals 15 residues. V shed 6 bases and J 1 base; nucleotides not matched to a gene: 7. The CDR3 DNA sequence: TGTGCCAGCAGGGAGGCGGCGGGGGGCACAGATACGCAGTATTTT. Translating gives CASREAAGGTDTQYF.

The V and J genes are TRBV6-1 and TRBJ2-3; 7 nucleotides match TRBD1. With V trimmed by 11 bases and J by 0 bases, 11 bases remained unmatched. The CDR3 runs 15 residues. The germline CDR1 and CDR2 sequences are MNHNS and SASEGT. The CDR3: CASSKRDSSTDTQYF. CDR3 nucleotide sequence: TGTGCCTCATCAAAGAGGGACAGCAGCACAGATACGCAGTATTTT.

This chain connects TRBV30 to TRBJ2-1; 8 bases map to TRBD1. Germline V gene data show CDR1 as GTSNPN and CDR2 as SVGIG (reference sequence). CDR3 length equals 12 residues. V lost 8 bases, J lost 9 bases, and 9 bases stayed unmatched. CDR3 region: CASSSGTGEQFF. For the CDR3, the DNA is TGTGCCAGTTCCTCCGGGACAGGTGAGCAGTTCTTC.

This chain connects TRBV2 to TRBJ2-7; tentative D call: TRBD1 (5 bases). Germline CDR1 reads SNHLY; CDR2 reads FYNNEI. The V end lost 8 bases, the J end lost 1 base, and 15 bases lay between the germline ends. The CDR3 runs 14 residues. The CDR3 reads CASAEQGPSYEQYF. CDR3 nucleotide sequence: TGTGCCAGCGCCGAGCAGGGTCCATCCTACGAGCAGTACTTC.

The chain recombines TRBV27 with TRBJ1-4, with TRBD1 matching over 7 bases. This CDR3 comprises 16 residues. Trimming took 0 bases from V and 3 from J; bases not matched to a gene: 4. The germline CDR1 and CDR2 sequences are MNHEY and SMNVEV (reference sequence). This chain's CDR3 is CASSLSPGGSNEKLFF. DNA of the CDR3: TGTGCCAGCAGTTTATCTCCAGGGGGGTCTAATGAAAAACTGTTTTTT.

This clone was seen a handful of times. The chain links TRBV27 to TRBJ1-3, with TRBD1 as a possible D gene (6 bases). CDR3 size: 15 residues. Germline values: CDR1 MNHEY, CDR2 SMNVEV (reference sequence). V was clipped by 1 base and J by 0 bases, with 7 bases between them. The CDR3 region has the DNA TGTGCCAGCAGTTTATTGGGGGCCTCTGGAAACACCATATATTTT. Encoded protein: CASSLLGASGNTIYF.

This clone was observed a handful of times. The chain combines TRBV9 with TRBJ2-2; possibly TRBD1 for D (5 bases). V lost 0 bases and J lost 6, with 9 bases in between. The germline V gene has CDR1 SGDLS and CDR2 YYNGEE. The CDR3 has 14 residues. The CDR3: CASSVAGFPGELFF. The CDR3 coding sequence is TGTGCCAGCAGCGTAGCAGGGTTTCCCGGGGAGCTGTTTTTT.

The J gene is TRBJ2-1, the V gene TRBV7-9; 8 bases match TRBD1. V lost 7 bases and J lost 2; bases outside the gene matches: 10. Per the germline V gene, CDR1 is SEHNR and CDR2 is FQNEAQ (reference sequence). This CDR3 spans 16 amino acids. CDR3 region: CASTLEGQGAYNEQFF. The CDR3 nucleotides are TGTGCCAGCACCCTAGAAGGACAGGGAGCCTACAATGAGCAGTTCTTC.

The chain uses TRBV2 and TRBJ2-2, with TRBD2 identical over 7 bases. In germline, CDR1 is SNHLY, CDR2 FYNNEI. The CDR3 runs 15 residues. The J segment lost 3 bases and the V segment lost 8 bases, leaving 9 bases of the junction unmatched. The CDR3 loop is CASSGTTIYTGELFF. The CDR3 coding sequence is TGTGCCAGCTCCGGGACTACAATCTACACCGGGGAGCTGTTTTTT.

This clone was detected once. The chain uses TRBV28 and TRBJ1-1; D gene unclear. V lost 5 bases and J lost 1, with 8 bases in between. CDR1 is MDHEN and CDR2 is SYDVKM in the germline V gene. The CDR3 is made up of 13 amino acids. The CDR3 sequence is CASSPTGNTEAFF. CDR3 sequence (DNA): TGTGCCAGCAGTCCCACCGGGAACACTGAAGCTTTCTTT.

The chain joins TRBV6-1 to TRBJ1-4; D is unclear. Germline V gene lookup returns CDR1 MNHNS and CDR2 SASEGT. V was pared by 2 bases and J by 4 bases, with 11 bases between. This CDR3 has 15 amino acids. The CDR3 region has the DNA TGTGCCAGCAGTGAAATCGCGGGCTTTAATGAAAAACTGTTTTTT. It codes for CASSEIAGFNEKLFF.

The rearrangement links TRBV5-1 to TRBJ2-7; 12 bases match TRBD2. CDR3 length: 15 residues. V dropped 5 bases and J dropped 2; count of bases not matched to a gene: 5. Germline CDR1 SGHRS, CDR2 YFSETQ. The CDR3 region has the DNA TGCGCCAGCAGGTGGGGGACTAGCGGGCCCTACGAGCAGTACTTC. It yields the protein CASRWGTSGPYEQYF. Drawing the rest from reference TRBV5-1 and TRBJ2-7, the complete variable domain is KAGVTQTPRYLIKTRGQQVTLSCSPISGHRSVSWYQQTPGQGLQFLFEYFSETQRNKGNFPGRFSGRQFSNSRSEMNVSTLELGDSALYLCASRWGTSGPYEQYFGPGTRLTVT.

The chain has TRBV5-1 and TRBJ1-4; tentatively, D is TRBD1 (6 bases). Looked up from germline, CDR1 is SGHRS and CDR2 is YFSETQ. V was pared by 3 bases and J by 0 bases, with 9 bases between. There are 15 residues in the CDR3. The CDR3 DNA sequence: TGCGCCAGCAGCTCGACAGGTCCAACTAATGAAAAACTGTTTTTT. It is translated as CASSSTGPTNEKLFF.

The V and J genes are TRBV2 and TRBJ1-2, with D perhaps matching TRBD1 (6 bases). V lost 6 bases to trimming and J lost 7 bases, with 15 bases between them. CDR1 SNHLY and CDR2 FYNNEI come from the germline V gene. This CDR3 contains 13 residues. This chain's CDR3 is CASSNAGAGGYTF. In DNA, the CDR3 is TGTGCCAGCAGCAATGCAGGGGCTGGTGGCTACACCTTC.